This T cell receptor beta chain was observed in a study of beta chain features in type 1 diabetes. Expressed TCRB transcripts were sequenced, since all the RNA that had been isolated was reverse transcribed. Data came from immunoSEQ multiplex PCR; TCRdb stores just in-frame clones and leaves some out. Of hundreds of thousands of clones listed, more than 11% are singletons. CDR3 size: 13 residues. J was trimmed by 5 bases and V by 8 bases; bases with no gene match: 6. The germline V gene has CDR1 SEHNR and CDR2 FQNEAQ (reference sequence). To note about this clone: Its antigen is still unknown.

Study outcomes and limitations: For Type 1 diabetes patients, all four CD4+ subsets carried TCRB CDR3s that were moderately but significantly shorter. The similarity of naive, central memory and Treg TCRB repertoires appeared greater among patients than among healthy donors. Insertions were fewer and deletions more numerous at VDJ junctions in type 1 diabetes patients.

The TCR comes from a man aged 25-45 years in good health. The chain recombines TRBV7-9 with TRBJ1-1; 9 bases fit TRBD1. The sample taken for sequencing was naive CD4+ T cells from blood. The CDR3 is CASGSTGGTEAFF. The DNA of the CDR3 is TGTGCCAGCGGGTCGACAGGGGGTACTGAAGCTTTCTTT.